These 31 T cell receptor beta chains originate from one sample sequenced in a study of shared clonotypes between healthy human individuals (dated by TCRdb to the early 2020s). Libraries came from the immunoSEQ multiplex PCR assay. The table was pulled from immuneACCESS by TCRdb, which kept in-frame rearrangements only. Such tables lose some clones; where checked, under half of the loss comes from unresolved V genes, and the rest has no known cause. The sample table contains hundreds of thousands of clones; only one count was recorded for roughly 80% of them. The ten largest clones add up to 12% of the sample. Specimen: PBMCs. Receptors were obtained from a woman in her thirties or forties in good health. Some clones in this sample may be carry-over from other donors' samples.

The sample holds one count of this clone. V gene TRBV6-5 combines with J gene TRBJ1-1, with D uncertain. The CDR3 is 12 amino acids. Trimming stripped 4 bases from V and 0 bases from J, with 3 bases between. The V gene's germline CDR1 is MNHEY and CDR2 SVGAGI. This CDR3 is CASSSMNTEAFF. Written as DNA, the CDR3 is TGTGCCAGCAGTTCCATGAACACTGAAGCTTTCTTT.

The chain recombines TRBV27 with TRBJ2-7; D unclear. There are 15 residues in the CDR3. Germline-derived CDR1 and CDR2 are MNHEY and SMNVEV (reference sequence). Trimming left V 4 bases short and J 2 bases short, with 15 bases between. CDR3 coding DNA: TGTGCCAGCAGTTCCCAGACTGACGAGACCTACGAGCAGTACTTC. Translation: CASSSQTDETYEQYF.

This clone has a count of ten or more. The sample carries other DNA sequences with the same CDR3. V gene TRBV7-2 combines with J gene TRBJ2-7; TRBD1 agrees at 8 bases. This CDR3 has 14 amino acids. Germline loops: CDR1 SGHTA, CDR2 FQGNSA. Trimming took 5 bases from V and 0 from J; bases not matched to a gene: 3. The CDR3 DNA is TGTGCCAGCAGCGGGACAGGCAGCTCCTACGAGCAGTACTTC. Its protein is CASSGTGSSYEQYF.

The rearrangement joins TRBV10-3 to TRBJ1-5; D unresolved. CDR3 length equals 13 residues. V was shortened by 4 bases and J by 5 bases, with 9 bases between the two germline ends. Germline V gene data show CDR1 as ENHRY and CDR2 as SYGVKD. CDR3 DNA: TGTGCCATCAGTGTTCGCAGTGATCAGCCCCAGCATTTT. Translating it yields CAISVRSDQPQHF.

This chain links TRBV5-1 with TRBJ2-4; 9 bases map to TRBD1. V shed 4 bases, J shed 8 bases, and the junction held 7 bases outside the gene matches. CDR3 length equals 14 residues. From germline, CDR1 is SGHRS and CDR2 YFSETQ. CDR3 loop: CASSNTGGRDIQYF. The CDR3 DNA is TGCGCCAGCAGCAATACAGGGGGCAGAGACATTCAGTACTTC.

The chain has TRBV5-1 and TRBJ2-7, with D perhaps TRBD2 (6 bases). The germline V and J ends were trimmed by 0 bases and 7 bases, with 11 bases remaining between them. The CDR3 consists of 13 residues. Germline V gene sequence: CDR1 SGHRS, CDR2 YFSETQ. The CDR3 loop is CASSLAAGKEQYF. CDR3 nucleotides: TGCGCCAGCAGCTTGGCCGCGGGGAAAGAGCAGTACTTC.

The chain couples TRBV5-1 to TRBJ2-1; 13 bases are a match to TRBD2. Germline-derived CDR1 and CDR2 are SGHRS and YFSETQ. The CDR3 is made up of 17 amino acids. Trimming cost V 3 bases and J 9 bases; bases outside gene matches: 12. The CDR3 spells CASSSAPGLAGVGEQFF. CDR3 nucleotides: TGCGCCAGCAGCTCGGCCCCTGGACTAGCGGGAGTCGGTGAGCAGTTCTTC. Full variable domain (outside the CDR3, taken from reference TRBV5-1 and TRBJ2-1): KAGVTQTPRYLIKTRGQQVTLSCSPISGHRSVSWYQQTPGQGLQFLFEYFSETQRNKGNFPGRFSGRQFSNSRSEMNVSTLELGDSALYLCASSSAPGLAGVGEQFFGPGTRLTVL.

The chain is built from TRBV11-3 and TRBJ2-1; possibly TRBD2 for D (5 bases). V lost 1 base to trimming and J lost 7 bases, with 17 bases between them. The CDR3 length is 16 residues. Germline CDR1 is SGHNT and CDR2 is YENEEA. The CDR3 DNA reads as TGTGCCAGCAGCTTAGGCTCGAGACTTCCGGGGAATGAGCAGTTCTTC. Translating gives CASSLGSRLPGNEQFF.

The chain joins TRBV28 to TRBJ2-5; D is unresolved. The end of the DNA fits TRBJ2-7 better, so the J call may be wrong. The CDR3 runs 14 residues. The germline V gene has CDR1 MDHEN and CDR2 SYDVKM. CDR3 residues: CASSLDPATYEQYF. The CDR3 DNA follows: TGTGCCAGCAGTTTAGACCCGGCTACCTACGAGCAGTACTTC.

The chain combines TRBV28 with TRBJ2-5; a weak D match, TRBD2 (6 bases). Germline V CDR1 and CDR2: MDHEN, SYDVKM. V was clipped by 2 bases and J by 0 bases, with 7 bases between them. The CDR3 runs to 14 residues. CDR3 loop: CASSLGDYQETQYF. The CDR3 DNA reads as TGTGCCAGCAGTTTAGGGGACTACCAAGAGACCCAGTACTTC.

The chain recombines TRBV7-2 with TRBJ1-4; the D gene is possibly TRBD1 (5 bases). Germline V gene lookup returns CDR1 SGHTA and CDR2 FQGNSA. This CDR3 region has 13 residues. V lost 4 bases and J 4 bases, leaving 7 bases between the germline ends. CDR3 in amino acids: CASSSDSNEKLFF. The CDR3 region has the DNA TGTGCCAGCAGCTCCGACAGTAATGAAAAACTGTTTTTT.

V gene TRBV7-9 combines with J gene TRBJ2-3; D is possibly TRBD1 or TRBD2 (6 bases each). In germline, CDR1 is SEHNR, CDR2 FQNEAQ (reference sequence). Trimming stripped 3 bases from V and 5 bases from J, with 9 bases between. The CDR3 has 13 amino acids. The CDR3 loop is CASSFGGGDTQYF. For the CDR3, the DNA is TGTGCCAGCAGCTTCGGAGGGGGAGATACGCAGTATTTT.

The rearrangement uses TRBV18 and TRBJ2-1; 16 bases align to TRBD2. The CDR3 has 17 residues. The ends lost 3 bases at V and 8 bases at J; junction bases unmatched: 7. Germline V lookup: CDR1 KGHSH, CDR2 LQKENI. The chain's CDR3 is CASSPKGLAGGVDEQFF. The DNA for the CDR3 is TGTGCCAGCTCACCGAAGGGACTAGCGGGAGGGGTCGATGAGCAGTTCTTC. Using reference TRBV18 and TRBJ2-1 for the parts outside the CDR3, the full variable domain is NAGVMQNPRHLVRRRGQEARLRCSPMKGHSHVYWYRQLPEEGLKFMVYLQKENIIDESGMPKERFSAEFPKEGPSILRIQQVVRGDSAAYFCASSPKGLAGGVDEQFFGPGTRLTVL.

There are many counts of this clone. The sample contains more than one DNA sequence encoding this CDR3. The genes are TRBV4-1 and TRBJ1-1; possibly TRBD1 for D (6 bases). CDR1 is MGHRA, CDR2 YSYEKL, per germline. There are 14 residues in the CDR3. Trimming pared 5 bases from V and 5 bases from J, leaving 15 bases between. The CDR3 protein is CASSNTGRGTEAFF. In DNA, the CDR3 is TGCGCCAGCAGCAACACAGGGCGTGGGACTGAAGCTTTCTTT.

As concerns this clone: Other DNA sequences of this sample code for an identical CDR3. The chain couples TRBV5-4 to TRBJ2-1; D is uncertain. V lost 1 base and J 0 bases, leaving 8 bases between the germline ends. This CDR3 region has 15 residues. Per germline, CDR1 SGHNT and CDR2 YYREEE (reference sequence). The CDR3 bases are TGTGCCAGCAGCTTGACGGGTGACTCCTACAATGAGCAGTTCTTC. Its protein product is CASSLTGDSYNEQFF.

Comments on this clone: A far larger clone is one nucleotide away, so this likely arose from a read error. Distinct nucleotide sequences in the sample also encode this CDR3. This rearrangement joins TRBV11-2 to TRBJ2-1, with 10 bases identical to TRBD2. There are 18 residues in the CDR3. Per the germline V gene, CDR1 is SGHAT and CDR2 is FQNNGV. CDR3 sequence: CASSLNHRTSGIYNEQFF. CDR3 DNA: TGTGCTAGCAGCTTAAATCATAGAACTAGCGGGATTTACAATGAGCAGTTCTTC. The full variable domain, in which reference TRBV11-2 and TRBJ2-1 provide the parts outside the CDR3, is EAGVAQSPRYKIIEKRQSVAFWCNPISGHATLYWYQQILGQGPKLLIQFQNNGVVDDSQLPKDRFSAERLKGVDSTLKIQPAKLEDSAVYLCASSLNHRTSGIYNEQFFGPGTRLTVL.

This clone was counted between two and nine times. The chain combines TRBV21-1 with TRBJ2-1; TRBD2 is taken as the D call from the table, unchecked against the DNA. TRBV21-1 is annotated as a pseudogene. The CDR3 has 13 amino acids. CDR3 bases: TGTGCCAGCCACCAAAAGGAGGGGAATGAGCAGTTCTTC. Its protein product is CASHQKEGNEQFF.

Ten or more counts support this clone. The chain carries TRBV5-1 and TRBJ2-5; D may be TRBD2 (6 bases). The CDR3 contains 15 residues. The V and J ends lost 0 bases and 2 bases respectively, with 11 bases between them. Germline CDR1 reads SGHRS; CDR2 reads YFSETQ. CDR3 DNA sequence: TGCGCCAGCAGCTTGGCGAGACTAGAGCAAGAGACCCAGTACTTC. As protein: CASSLARLEQETQYF.

On this clone: A much more abundant neighbour one base away suggests this may be a read error. The chain recombines TRBV7-2 with TRBJ2-7, with 8 bases aligning to TRBD1. The CDR3 length is 15 residues. Germline loops: CDR1 SGHTA, CDR2 FQGNSA. CDR3 amino acids: CASRDPGQGSYGQYF. Written as DNA, the CDR3 is TGTGCCAGCAGAGACCCCGGACAGGGTTCCTACGGGCAGTACTTC. The entire variable domain, with the rest obtained from reference TRBV7-2 and TRBJ2-7, is as follows: GAGVSQSPSNKVTEKGKDVELRCDPISGHTALYWYRQSLGQGLEFLIYFQGNSAPDKSGLPSDRFSAERTGGSVSTLTIQRTQQEDSAVYLCASRDPGQGSYGQYFGPGTRLTVT.

The rearrangement links TRBV4-2 to TRBJ2-5; D possibly corresponds to TRBD2 (5 bases). The tail of the sequence fits TRBJ2-7 better, so the J call may be wrong. The CDR3 totals 15 residues. Germline loops: CDR1 LGHNA, CDR2 YNFKEQ. The CDR3 loop is CASSQALQTTYEQYF. CDR3 DNA: TGTGCCAGCAGCCAAGCGCTTCAGACTACCTACGAGCAGTACTTC.

This clone has just a few counts. This rearrangement joins TRBV6-1 to TRBJ2-7, with 8 bases aligning to TRBD1. The CDR3 spans 14 residues. Unmatched junction bases numbered 11, after V lost 9 bases and J lost 4 bases. In germline, CDR1 is MNHNS, CDR2 SASEGT. The CDR3 nucleotides read TGTGCCAGTTTACCAGGACAGGGTTGGTACGAGCAGTACTTC. Its protein is CASLPGQGWYEQYF.

On this clone: A read error likely explains this, since a far larger clone differs by one base. Within the sample, other DNA sequences also encode this same CDR3. The rearrangement joins TRBV29-1 to TRBJ2-7; D is unclear. Germline lookup yields CDR1 SQVTM and CDR2 ANQGSEA. CDR3 length equals 11 residues. Trimming cost V 3 bases and J 1 base, with 4 bases left between them. For the CDR3, the DNA is TGCAGCGTTGAGGGTTCCTACGAGCAGTACTTC. It yields the protein CSVEGSYEQYF.

The chain is built from TRBV27 and TRBJ2-7, with a tentative D call TRBD2 (6 bases). The CDR3 is made up of 15 amino acids. Germline V gene lookup returns CDR1 MNHEY and CDR2 SMNVEV (reference sequence). With 8 bases removed from V and 6 bases from J, the gap between germline ends came to 23 bases. Here the CDR3 reads CASGSQVAETVEQYF. The DNA for the CDR3 is TGTGCCAGCGGCTCACAGGTAGCGGAGACGGTCGAGCAGTACTTC.

The V call is TRBV28, the J call TRBJ1-5, with D maybe TRBD1 (6 bases). This CDR3 is 13 amino acids long. V was clipped by 3 bases and J by 9 bases, with 12 bases between them. The germline CDR1 and CDR2 sequences are MDHEN and SYDVKM. CDR3: CASSLDSQRPQHF. The CDR3 nucleotides read TGTGCCAGCAGTTTGGACAGCCAGAGGCCCCAGCATTTT.

This chain links TRBV30 with TRBJ2-1; 9 bases align to TRBD2. V dropped 0 bases and J dropped 5; count of bases not matched to a gene: 11. The length of the CDR3 is 17 residues. Germline assignment: CDR1 GTSNPN and CDR2 SVGIG (reference sequence). The chain's CDR3 is CAWSVRASGVPHNEQFF. CDR3 in DNA: TGTGCCTGGAGTGTTCGCGCTAGCGGGGTACCCCACAATGAGCAGTTCTTC.

A few counts support this clone. This sequence is one base from a far larger clone and is likely a read error. Other DNA sequences within the sample encode an identical CDR3. V is TRBV29-1 and J is TRBJ2-7; 8 bases align to TRBD1. The germline V gene encodes CDR1 SQVTM and CDR2 ANQGSEA. The ends lost 7 bases at V and 6 bases at J; junction bases unmatched: 8. The CDR3 is made up of 12 amino acids. CDR3 residues: CSGGTGELEQYF. DNA for the CDR3: TGCAGCGGGGGGACAGGCGAGCTCGAGCAGTACTTC.

The rearrangement links TRBV27 to TRBJ2-1, with TRBD1 matching over 8 bases. J lost 10 bases, V lost 10 bases, and 15 bases had no gene match. The CDR3 sequence is 14 residues long. Germline V gives CDR1 MNHEY, CDR2 SMNVEV (reference sequence). The CDR3: CATARDRRVQEQFF. The CDR3 nucleotides read TGTGCCACCGCCCGGGACAGGCGAGTTCAGGAGCAGTTCTTC.

The chain combines TRBV27 with TRBJ1-5; possible D gene TRBD1, 5 bases. The germline V gene encodes CDR1 MNHEY and CDR2 SMNVEV (reference sequence). Trimming removed 5 bases from V and 7 bases from J, with 12 bases in between. The CDR3 runs 13 residues. The CDR3 here is CASSPPGGQPQHF. CDR3 sequence (DNA): TGTGCCAGCAGTCCCCCCGGGGGGCAGCCCCAGCATTTT.

The chain is built from TRBV4-3 and TRBJ1-2; D possibly corresponds to TRBD1 (5 bases). Germline V gives CDR1 LGHNA, CDR2 YSLEER. This CDR3 is built from 14 residues. V lost 3 bases and J 2 bases, leaving 10 bases between the germline ends. For the CDR3, the DNA is TGCGCCAGCAGCCAGGGACCTCTCAACTATGGCTACACCTTC. Protein: CASSQGPLNYGYTF.

The chain links TRBV15 to TRBJ2-1; 13 bases agree with TRBD2. J gave up 4 bases and V 5 bases, and 2 bases lay outside the gene matches. Per germline, CDR1 LNHNV and CDR2 YYDKDF (reference sequence). The CDR3 loop spans 15 amino acids. CDR3 bases: TGTGCCACCAGCCCGGGACTAGCGGGATACAATGAGCAGTTCTTC. As protein: CATSPGLAGYNEQFF.

This chain links TRBV7-3 with TRBJ2-7; tentative D call: TRBD2 (5 bases). V was shortened by 4 bases and J by 7 bases, with 11 bases between the two germline ends. Germline V gene sequence: CDR1 SGHTA, CDR2 FQGTGA. The length of the CDR3 is 12 residues. This CDR3 reads CASSSDSGEQYF. CDR3 nucleotides: TGTGCCAGCAGCTCCGACTCGGGGGAGCAGTACTTC.